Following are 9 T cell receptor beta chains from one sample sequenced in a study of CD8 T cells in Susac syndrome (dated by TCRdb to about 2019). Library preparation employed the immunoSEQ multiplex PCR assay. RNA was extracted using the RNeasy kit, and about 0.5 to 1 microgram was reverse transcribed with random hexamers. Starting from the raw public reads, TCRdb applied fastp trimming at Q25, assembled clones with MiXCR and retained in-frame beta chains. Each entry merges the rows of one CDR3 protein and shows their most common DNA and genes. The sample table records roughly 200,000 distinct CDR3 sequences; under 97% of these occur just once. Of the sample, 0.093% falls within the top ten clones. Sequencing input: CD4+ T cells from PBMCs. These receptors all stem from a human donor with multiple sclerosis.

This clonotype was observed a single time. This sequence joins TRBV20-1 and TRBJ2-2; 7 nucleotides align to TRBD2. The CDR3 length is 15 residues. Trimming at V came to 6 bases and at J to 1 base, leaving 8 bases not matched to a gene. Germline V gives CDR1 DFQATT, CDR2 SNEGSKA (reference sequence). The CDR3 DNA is TGCAGTGCCCCTCTTCCGGGAGGGAACACCGGGGAGCTGTTTTTT. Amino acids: CSAPLPGGNTGELFF.

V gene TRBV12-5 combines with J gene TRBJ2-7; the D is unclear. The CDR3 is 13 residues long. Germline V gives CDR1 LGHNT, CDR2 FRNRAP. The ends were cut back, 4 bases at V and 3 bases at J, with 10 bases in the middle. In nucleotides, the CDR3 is TGTGCTAGTGGTTCCGGGTCCGACTACGAGCAGTACTTC. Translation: CASGSGSDYEQYF.

This chain's CDR3 is CASSLVTGGTEAFF. As DNA, the CDR3 is TGTGCCAGCAGCTTGGTTACAGGGGGCACTGAAGCTTTCTTT. The chain recombines TRBV5-6 with TRBJ1-1; 8 bases match TRBD1. Germline-derived CDR1 and CDR2 are SGHDT and YYEEEE. The junction had 2 bases not matched to a gene; V was cut back by 0 bases and J by 4 bases. The CDR3 loop spans 14 amino acids.

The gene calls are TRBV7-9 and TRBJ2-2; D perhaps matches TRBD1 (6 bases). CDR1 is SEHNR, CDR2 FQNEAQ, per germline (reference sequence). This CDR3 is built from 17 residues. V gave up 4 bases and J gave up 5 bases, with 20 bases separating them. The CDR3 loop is CASSWGRDILGTGELFF. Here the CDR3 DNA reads TGTGCCAGCAGCTGGGGACGGGACATACTGGGGACCGGGGAGCTGTTTTTT.

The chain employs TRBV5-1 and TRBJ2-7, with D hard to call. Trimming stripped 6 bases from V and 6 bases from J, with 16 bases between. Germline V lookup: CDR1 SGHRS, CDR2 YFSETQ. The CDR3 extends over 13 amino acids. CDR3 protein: CASTQAELGEQYF. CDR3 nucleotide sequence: TGCGCCAGCACCCAGGCCGAATTGGGCGAGCAGTACTTC.

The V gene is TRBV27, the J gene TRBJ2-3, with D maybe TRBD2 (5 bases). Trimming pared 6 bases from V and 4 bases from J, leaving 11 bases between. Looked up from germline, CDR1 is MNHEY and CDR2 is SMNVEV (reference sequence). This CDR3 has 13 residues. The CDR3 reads CASSSSRADTQYF. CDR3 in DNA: TGTGCCAGCAGCTCCTCGCGGGCAGATACGCAGTATTTT.

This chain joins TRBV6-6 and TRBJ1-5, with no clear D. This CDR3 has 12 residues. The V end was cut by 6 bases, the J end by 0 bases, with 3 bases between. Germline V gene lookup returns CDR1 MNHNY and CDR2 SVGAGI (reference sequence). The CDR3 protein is CASRASNQPQHF. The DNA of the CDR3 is TGTGCCAGCAGGGCTAGCAATCAGCCCCAGCATTTT.

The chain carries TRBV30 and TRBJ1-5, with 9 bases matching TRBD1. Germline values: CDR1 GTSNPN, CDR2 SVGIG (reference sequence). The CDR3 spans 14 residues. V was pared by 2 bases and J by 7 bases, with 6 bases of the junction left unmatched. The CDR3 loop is CAWSSTGGGQPQHF. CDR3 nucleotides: TGTGCCTGGAGTTCGACAGGGGGAGGACAGCCCCAGCATTTT.

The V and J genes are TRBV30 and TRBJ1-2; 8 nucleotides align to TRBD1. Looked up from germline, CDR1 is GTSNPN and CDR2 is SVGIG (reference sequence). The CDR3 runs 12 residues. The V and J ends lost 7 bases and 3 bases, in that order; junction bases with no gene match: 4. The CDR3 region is CASQGADYGYTF. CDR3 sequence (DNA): TGTGCCTCCCAGGGGGCGGACTATGGCTACACCTTC.